Shown below are 14 T cell receptor beta chains from a single sample sequenced in a study of T cell responses to AZD1222 COVID-19 vaccine (dated by TCRdb to the early 2020s). This sample's time point label indicates: baseline before first vaccination. According to the study, the label for this sample's treatment or condition signals: meningococcal conjugate vaccine given as trial control. The library was generated by the immunoSEQ multiplex PCR assay. TCRdb holds this immuneACCESS table with in-frame rearrangements only. Some clones are missing; in checked studies, unresolved V genes explain under half, and the rest has no known cause. The sample has 200,000 or so clones on record, just over 90% of them singletons. The leading ten clones occupy around 1% of the sample. The starting material was peripheral blood, obtained on day 0 of MenACWY control vaccination. The source of these receptors is an adult in good health.

The chain joins TRBV5-1 to TRBJ2-7; the D is unclear. Germline V lookup: CDR1 SGHRS, CDR2 YFSETQ. V was cut by 4 bases and J by 7 bases, with 12 bases left in between. This CDR3 comprises 12 residues. The CDR3 region has the DNA TGCGCCAGCAGCCTACCATCGAGAGAGCAGTACTTC. Its protein is CASSLPSREQYF.

V usage is TRBV7-2 and J usage is TRBJ2-5; D might be TRBD1 (6 bases). The CDR3 loop spans 11 amino acids. V was cut by 5 bases and J by 7 bases, with 8 bases left in between. CDR1 and CDR2 (germline): SGHTA, FQGNSA. The CDR3 sequence is CASSQGRTQYF. Here the CDR3 DNA reads TGTGCCAGCAGCCAGGGGAGGACCCAGTACTTC. The full variable domain, in which reference TRBV7-2 and TRBJ2-5 provide the parts outside the CDR3, is GAGVSQSPSNKVTEKGKDVELRCDPISGHTALYWYRQSLGQGLEFLIYFQGNSAPDKSGLPSDRFSAERTGGSVSTLTIQRTQQEDSAVYLCASSQGRTQYFGPGTRLLVL.

The chain recombines TRBV5-1 with TRBJ1-4; D call uncertain. There are 14 residues in the CDR3. The germline V and J ends were trimmed by 2 bases and 2 bases, with 7 bases remaining between them. Germline-derived CDR1 and CDR2 are SGHRS and YFSETQ. DNA for the CDR3: TGCGCCAGCAGCTTTACTACTACTAATGAAAAACTGTTTTTT. Translating gives CASSFTTTNEKLFF.

This rearrangement joins TRBV2 to TRBJ1-6; D remains ambiguous. There are 12 residues in the CDR3. Germline CDR1 is SNHLY and CDR2 is FYNNEI. The germline V and J ends were trimmed by 7 bases and 5 bases, with 6 bases remaining between them. CDR3 in amino acids: CASTVNNSPLHF. The CDR3 bases are TGTGCCAGCACGGTTAATAATTCACCCCTCCACTTT.

This sequence joins TRBV6-2 or TRBV6-3 and TRBJ1-2; D unresolved. The CDR3 is made up of 12 amino acids. The V end lost 4 bases, the J end lost 8 bases, and 11 bases lay between the germline ends. From germline, CDR1 is MNHEY and CDR2 SVGEGT. This CDR3 reads CASSLDSGGYTF. In DNA, the CDR3 is TGTGCCAGCAGTTTGGACTCGGGCGGCTACACCTTC.

The J gene is TRBJ2-7, the V gene TRBV5-1; D may be TRBD2 (5 bases). The germline V gene has CDR1 SGHRS and CDR2 YFSETQ. Deletions cut 4 bases from V and 2 bases from J, with 16 bases between. There are 15 residues in the CDR3. CDR3 DNA sequence: TGCGCCAGCAGCCCCCGGATCGGGGAGACCTACGAGCAGTACTTC. Protein sequence: CASSPRIGETYEQYF.

The chain links TRBV19 to TRBJ1-6; D is perhaps TRBD1 (6 bases). CDR1 and CDR2 (germline): LNHDA, SQIVND (reference sequence). This CDR3 has 15 residues. Trimming cost V 7 bases and J 5 bases, with 15 bases left between them. The CDR3 loop is CASTRSGAHNSPLHF. The CDR3 nucleotides read TGTGCCAGTACCCGTTCGGGGGCTCATAATTCACCCCTCCACTTT. The entire variable domain, with the rest obtained from reference TRBV19 and TRBJ1-6, is as follows: DGGITQSPKYLFRKEGQNVTLSCEQNLNHDAMYWYRQDPGQGLRLIYYSQIVNDFQKGDIAEGYSVSREKKESFPLTVTSAQKNPTAFYLCASTRSGAHNSPLHFGNGTRLTVT.

This clone was recorded once. V gene TRBV30 combines with J gene TRBJ2-3; 7 bases are a match to TRBD1. The length of the CDR3 is 14 residues. From germline, CDR1 is GTSNPN and CDR2 SVGIG (reference sequence). Germline trimming cut 2 bases from V and 10 bases from J; bases unmatched to any gene: 12. CDR3 region: CAWSNLGGQSSQYF. Here the CDR3 DNA reads TGTGCCTGGAGTAATTTAGGGGGCCAGTCCTCGCAGTATTTT.

In DNA, the CDR3 is TGCGCCAGCAGTCTTGGGGCGAGACAGCCCCAGCATTTT. Translating gives CASSLGARQPQHF. The chain couples TRBV5-1 to TRBJ1-5; weak D call: TRBD1 (5 bases). The CDR3 contains 13 residues. V gave up 5 bases and J gave up 7 bases, with 13 bases separating them. Germline CDR1 and CDR2: SGHRS and YFSETQ.

The rearrangement links TRBV9 to TRBJ1-1, with a weak D call TRBD1 (6 bases). Deletions cut 3 bases from V and 9 bases from J, with 12 bases between. The CDR3 length is 12 residues. Per germline, CDR1 SGDLS and CDR2 YYNGEE. CDR3 amino acids: CASSARGGQAFF. The CDR3 region has the DNA TGTGCCAGCAGCGCCAGGGGTGGCCAAGCTTTCTTT.

This clone was recorded once. The V call is TRBV30, the J call TRBJ1-4; no firm D call. The V gene's germline CDR1 is GTSNPN and CDR2 SVGIG (reference sequence). Deletions cut 5 bases from V and 6 bases from J, with 10 bases between. The CDR3 is 12 residues long. The CDR3, as DNA: TGTGCCTGGCTGGGTTTGGATGAAAAACTGTTTTTT. Protein: CAWLGLDEKLFF. Combining the CDR3 with reference TRBV30 and TRBJ1-4 gives the whole variable domain SQTIHQWPATLVQPVGSPLSLECTVEGTSNPNLYWYRQAAGRGLQLLFYSVGIGQISSEVPQNLSASRPQDRQFILSSKKLLLSDSGFYLCAWLGLDEKLFFGSGTQLSVL.

This chain links TRBV7-6 with TRBJ2-6; D might be TRBD2 (6 bases). The CDR3 sequence is 18 residues long. V was pared by 5 bases and J by 4 bases, with 21 bases between. Germline V gives CDR1 SGHVS, CDR2 FNYEAQ. CDR3 protein: CASSPGPGTSSGANVLTF. CDR3 coding DNA: TGTGCCAGCAGCCCGGGCCCAGGGACTTCGTCGGGGGCCAACGTCCTGACTTTC.

This chain joins TRBV7-9 and TRBJ2-1, with no clear D. This CDR3 is 12 amino acids long. The germline V and J ends were trimmed by 2 bases and 15 bases, with 14 bases remaining between them. Germline V gene lookup returns CDR1 SEHNR and CDR2 FQNEAQ (reference sequence). The chain's CDR3 is CASSLSNGKWFF. CDR3 nucleotides: TGTGCCAGCAGCTTATCGAATGGCAAGTGGTTCTTC.

The chain joins TRBV10-2 to TRBJ2-3, with D hard to call. From germline, CDR1 is WSHSY and CDR2 SAAADI. The length of the CDR3 is 13 residues. Between the trimmed V and J ends, which lost 2 bases and 5 bases, there was a span of 8 bases. CDR3 nucleotide sequence: TGCGCCAGCAGTGAGCCCCCCCAAGATACGCAGTATTTT. It yields the protein CASSEPPQDTQYF.